Following are 30 T cell receptor beta chains from one sample sequenced in a study of Ad26.COV2.S vaccination and SARS-CoV-2 variants. Sequencing used immunoSEQ multiplex PCR; TCRdb keeps in-frame clones, though not all of them. The repertoire holds 440,000 or so clones, with roughly 87% as singletons. The treatment is: 19 received Ad26.COV2.S at low or high dose, single or two shots; roughly five received placebo; per-sample allocation not given. At day 63 after the first vaccine or placebo injection, samples were drawn. Sequencing was performed on peripheral blood, taken in a trial of Ad26.COV2.S vaccine versus placebo. All receptors derive from a person between 18 and 59 years old who received the Ad26.COV2.S COVID-19 vaccine or a placebo.

V gene TRBV28 combines with J gene TRBJ2-7, with D possibly being TRBD1 or TRBD2 (6 bases each). V shed 2 bases and J shed 4 bases, with 21 bases lying between them. The CDR3 has 17 residues. Germline V gene lookup returns CDR1 MDHEN and CDR2 SYDVKM. CDR3 bases: TGTGCCAGCAGTTTAGCAGTTCCGCGGGACACTAAATACGAGCAGTACTTC. As protein: CASSLAVPRDTKYEQYF.

CDR3: CASSRVVGGRNEQFF. The CDR3 DNA sequence: TGTGCCAGCTCGCGAGTGGTGGGGGGACGCAATGAGCAGTTCTTC. This chain connects TRBV18 to TRBJ2-1, with D possibly being TRBD2 (6 bases). Trimming pared 6 bases from V and 6 bases from J, leaving 18 bases between. Germline CDR1 KGHSH, CDR2 LQKENI. This CDR3 spans 15 amino acids.

This rearrangement joins TRBV7-8 to TRBJ2-7; D is uncertain. The germline CDR1 and CDR2 sequences are SGHVS and FQNEAQ. The CDR3 contains 11 residues. V lost 3 bases, J lost 9 bases, and 9 bases lay in between. Written as DNA, the CDR3 is TGTGCCAGCAGCTTCCACGAAGGGCAGTACTTC. Its translation: CASSFHEGQYF.

The chain joins TRBV5-5 to TRBJ2-7; tentatively, D is TRBD1 (6 bases). Trimming left V 4 bases short and J 6 bases short, with 11 bases between. CDR1 and CDR2 (germline): SGHKS, YYEKEE (reference sequence). The CDR3 runs to 12 residues. The CDR3 here is CASSLTGFEQYF. The CDR3 DNA sequence: TGTGCCAGCAGCCTAACAGGGTTCGAGCAGTACTTC. Based on the CDR3 plus reference TRBV5-5 and TRBJ2-7, the full variable domain is DAGVTQSPTHLIKTRGQQVTLRCSPISGHKSVSWYQQVLGQGPQFIFQYYEKEERGRGNFPDRFSARQFPNYSSELNVNALLLGDSALYLCASSLTGFEQYFGPGTRLTVT.

The chain combines TRBV13 with TRBJ1-1; D is undetermined. Trimming shortened V by 5 bases and J by 5 bases, and 12 bases separated the two germline ends. This CDR3 comprises 13 residues. Germline V gives CDR1 PRHDT, CDR2 FYEKMQ (reference sequence). DNA of the CDR3: TGTGCCAGCAGCCATAGCGGGAGGACTGAAGCTTTCTTT. Translating gives CASSHSGRTEAFF.

The V call is TRBV2, the J call TRBJ2-1, with D possibly TRBD2 on 5 matching bases. The germline V gene has CDR1 SNHLY and CDR2 FYNNEI. The CDR3 extends over 12 amino acids. Trimming shortened V by 8 bases and J by 6 bases, and 11 bases separated the two germline ends. CDR3 sequence: CASLRASNEQFF. DNA of the CDR3: TGTGCCAGCCTGAGGGCAAGCAATGAGCAGTTCTTC.

As to this clone: Other DNA sequences in the sample encode the same CDR3. This chain connects TRBV7-2 to TRBJ2-3; D perhaps matches TRBD2 (5 bases). The CDR3 length is 12 residues. Trimming took off 5 bases at V and 5 bases at J, with 8 bases between the two ends. CDR1 is SGHTA and CDR2 is FQGNSA in the germline V gene. CDR3 sequence (DNA): TGTGCCAGCAGCCCGGCGGGAGATACGCAGTATTTT. Its protein is CASSPAGDTQYF.

This chain joins TRBV30 and TRBJ2-7, with 7 positions matching TRBD1. Germline V lookup: CDR1 GTSNPN, CDR2 SVGIG (reference sequence). The V and J ends lost 2 bases and 7 bases, in that order; junction bases with no gene match: 5. This CDR3 is 12 amino acids long. CDR3 nucleotides: TGTGCCTGGAGTCCGAGGGGGCCTGAGCAGTACTTC. Its translation is CAWSPRGPEQYF.

The J gene is TRBJ1-4, the V gene TRBV30; D gene uncertain. V lost 0 bases to trimming and J lost 4 bases, with 6 bases between them. Germline V gene data show CDR1 as GTSNPN and CDR2 as SVGIG (reference sequence). This CDR3 is 13 amino acids long. CDR3 in DNA: TGTGCCTGGAGTGTACAGATTAATGAAAAACTGTTTTTT. Protein: CAWSVQINEKLFF.

This sequence joins TRBV9 and TRBJ1-2; no clear D gene. Germline CDR1 reads SGDLS; CDR2 reads YYNGEE. The CDR3 has 16 amino acids. The germline V and J ends were trimmed by 2 bases and 0 bases, with 14 bases remaining between them. CDR3 coding DNA: TGTGCCAGCAGCGTTTCAGGACGGACTCCTAACTATGGCTACACCTTC. Amino acid sequence: CASSVSGRTPNYGYTF. Supplemented by reference TRBV9 and TRBJ1-2, the full variable domain reads DSGVTQTPKHLITATGQRVTLRCSPRSGDLSVYWYQQSLDQGLQFLIQYYNGEERAKGNILERFSAQQFPDLHSELNLSSLELGDSALYFCASSVSGRTPNYGYTFGSGTRLTVV.

V usage is TRBV9 and J usage is TRBJ2-2; no firm D call. Germline V lookup: CDR1 SGDLS, CDR2 YYNGEE. Trimming pared 0 bases from V and 4 bases from J, leaving 4 bases between. CDR3 length equals 13 residues. The CDR3 nucleotides read TGTGCCAGCAGCGTAGCTCCCACCGGGGAGCTGTTTTTT. Translating it yields CASSVAPTGELFF.

V gene TRBV7-9 combines with J gene TRBJ2-5; D possibly corresponds to TRBD2 (6 bases). The CDR3 is made up of 14 amino acids. The V end was cut by 6 bases, the J end by 2 bases, with 13 bases between. CDR1 is SEHNR, CDR2 FQNEAQ, per germline (reference sequence). The CDR3 nucleotides are TGTGCCAGCAGAAGACTAGGATCGCAAGAGACCCAGTACTTC. Amino acids: CASRRLGSQETQYF.

V and J are TRBV28 and TRBJ2-5; a possible D gene is TRBD2 (5 bases). Between the trimmed V and J ends, which lost 7 bases and 0 bases, there was a span of 6 bases. Germline V gene sequence: CDR1 MDHEN, CDR2 SYDVKM. The CDR3 totals 12 residues. The CDR3 bases are TGTGCCAGCACGGGGTACCAAGAGACCCAGTACTTC. Protein sequence: CASTGYQETQYF.

The rearrangement links TRBV11-2 to TRBJ2-2; no reliable D call. The CDR3 is 13 residues long. CDR1 is SGHAT and CDR2 is FQNNGV in the germline V gene. The ends were cut back, 3 bases at V and 4 bases at J, with 6 bases in the middle. The CDR3 region is CASSFVTTGELFF. The DNA of the CDR3 is TGTGCCAGCAGCTTTGTGACCACCGGGGAGCTGTTTTTT.

The V call is TRBV30, the J call TRBJ1-2; D is unclear. The CDR3 is made up of 11 amino acids. Trimming cost V 6 bases and J 8 bases, with 13 bases left between them. The germline V gene has CDR1 GTSNPN and CDR2 SVGIG (reference sequence). The chain's CDR3 is CACLARGGYTF. In DNA, the CDR3 is TGTGCCTGCCTGGCCCGAGGCGGCTACACCTTC.

The chain combines TRBV6-6 with TRBJ1-4; 7 nucleotides align to TRBD1. CDR3 length: 14 amino acids. The V segment lost 5 bases and the J segment 3 bases; nucleotides outside the gene matches: 3. Germline assignment: CDR1 MNHNY and CDR2 SVGAGI (reference sequence). CDR3 in amino acids: CASSQTGSNEKLFF. The CDR3 DNA sequence: TGTGCCAGCAGTCAGACAGGGTCTAATGAAAAACTGTTTTTT.

The chain is built from TRBV21-1 and TRBJ2-3; TRBD1 is the table's D call and was not checked against the DNA. TRBV21-1 is termed a pseudogene. The CDR3 totals 15 residues. The CDR3 loop reads CASNRQGARSDTQYF. For the CDR3, the DNA is TGTGCCAGCAACCGACAGGGGGCGAGGTCAGATACGCAGTATTTT.

J is TRBJ2-1 and V is TRBV19; TRBD1 agrees at 9 bases. The CDR3 totals 14 residues. Losses at the gene ends were 4 bases for V and 5 bases for J; bases not matched to a gene: 3. The germline gives CDR1 LNHDA, CDR2 SQIVND (reference sequence). The CDR3: CASSSWTGDNEQFF. The CDR3 nucleotides read TGTGCCAGTAGTAGCTGGACAGGGGACAATGAGCAGTTCTTC.

V and J are TRBV5-6 and TRBJ1-6; unclear D gene. Germline V gene data show CDR1 as SGHDT and CDR2 as YYEEEE. The germline V and J ends were trimmed by 0 bases and 2 bases, with 12 bases remaining between them. There are 17 residues in the CDR3. Here the CDR3 reads CASSLDPLGAYNSPLHF. For the CDR3, the DNA is TGTGCCAGCAGCTTGGACCCCCTGGGCGCCTATAATTCACCCCTCCACTTT.

The V gene is TRBV19, the J gene TRBJ2-7; 9 nucleotides line up with TRBD2. CDR1 LNHDA and CDR2 SQIVND come from the germline V gene (reference sequence). V dropped 1 base and J dropped 4; count of bases not matched to a gene: 2. The CDR3 loop spans 14 amino acids. This CDR3 is CASSIVAGAYEQYF. CDR3 in DNA: TGTGCCAGTAGTATAGTAGCGGGAGCATACGAGCAGTACTTC.

The chain has TRBV5-8 and TRBJ2-6; D possibly corresponds to TRBD1 (6 bases). Germline V gene lookup returns CDR1 SGHTS and CDR2 YDEGEE. Trimming took 0 bases from V and 3 from J, leaving 13 bases between them. The CDR3 is made up of 17 amino acids. The CDR3: CASSLGTVVRGANVLTF. The CDR3 DNA reads TGTGCCAGCAGCTTGGGGACAGTTGTGCGTGGGGCCAACGTCCTGACTTTC.

V and J are TRBV7-2 and TRBJ1-6, with 7 nucleotides matching TRBD1. With 3 bases clipped from V and 10 bases from J, the junction kept 12 bases outside the gene matches. The CDR3 extends over 16 amino acids. CDR1 and CDR2 (germline): SGHTA, FQGNSA. The CDR3 DNA is TGTGCCAGCAGCTTTAGCAGACAGGGAAAGTACTCACCCCTCCACTTT. Amino acid sequence: CASSFSRQGKYSPLHF.

The sample holds one count of this clone. The V call is TRBV27, the J call TRBJ2-1, with no clear D. Germline loops: CDR1 MNHEY, CDR2 SMNVEV (reference sequence). The CDR3 contains 15 residues. Trimming cost V 4 bases and J 0 bases, with 10 bases left between them. The CDR3: CASSSVISSYNEQFF. CDR3 DNA sequence: TGTGCCAGCAGTTCGGTTATAAGCTCCTACAATGAGCAGTTCTTC.

The chain combines TRBV10-3 with TRBJ2-7; D is possibly TRBD1 or TRBD2 (5 bases each). CDR1 ENHRY and CDR2 SYGVKD come from the germline V gene. The V end lost 8 bases, the J end lost 6 bases, and 20 bases lay between the germline ends. This CDR3 is 14 amino acids long. The CDR3 DNA sequence: TGTGCCATCCGTGTGGGGCAGGGAGAATCCGAGCAGTACTTC. Translating it yields CAIRVGQGESEQYF.

This chain connects TRBV7-9 to TRBJ2-5; TRBD1 matches 7 bases. The CDR3 is 16 residues long. V shed 5 bases, J shed 2 bases, and the junction held 11 bases outside the gene matches. Germline V gene sequence: CDR1 SEHNR, CDR2 FQNEAQ (reference sequence). The CDR3 loop is CASSTADRTTQETQYF. In DNA form, the CDR3 reads TGTGCCAGCAGCACAGCGGACAGGACCACACAAGAGACCCAGTACTTC.

This clone showed up just once. J is TRBJ1-5 and V is TRBV28; D is possibly TRBD1 (6 bases). Trimming removed 5 bases at V and 0 bases at J, with 8 bases between. Germline V gene lookup returns CDR1 MDHEN and CDR2 SYDVKM. The CDR3 extends over 14 amino acids. The CDR3: CASSTGPSNQPQHF. DNA for the CDR3: TGTGCCAGCAGTACAGGGCCTAGCAATCAGCCCCAGCATTTT.

This clone was seen just once. The chain employs TRBV2 and TRBJ1-2, with D perhaps TRBD1 (5 bases). There are 15 residues in the CDR3. The germline V and J ends were trimmed by 6 bases and 1 base, with 15 bases remaining between them. Per germline, CDR1 SNHLY and CDR2 FYNNEI. This CDR3 reads CASSRGGVINYGYTF. DNA for the CDR3: TGTGCCAGCAGCCGTGGGGGGGTCATTAACTATGGCTACACCTTC.

The CDR3 nucleotides read TGTGCCAGCAGCGCCCCTGGCCCGGGTCTGAAGACCCAGTACTTC. Translated, it gives CASSAPGPGLKTQYF. The V gene is TRBV9, the J gene TRBJ2-5; D is unresolved. The CDR3 is 15 amino acids. V was trimmed by 3 bases and J by 6 bases, leaving 18 bases between them. Germline V CDR1 and CDR2: SGDLS, YYNGEE.

This clone has a handful of counts. The gene calls are TRBV9 and TRBJ2-7, with a possible D match to TRBD2 (6 bases). The germline V gene encodes CDR1 SGDLS and CDR2 YYNGEE. V lost 0 bases and J lost 0, with 13 bases in between. The CDR3 consists of 16 residues. In DNA, the CDR3 is TGTGCCAGCAGCGTAGGCCCAGGAGGGAGCTCCTACGAGCAGTACTTC. Translation: CASSVGPGGSSYEQYF.

The V and J genes are TRBV25-1 and TRBJ2-7; D uncertain. Looked up from germline, CDR1 is MGHDK and CDR2 is SYGVNS. This CDR3 has 15 amino acids. V dropped 2 bases and J dropped 2 bases, with 13 bases sitting between them. CDR3 region: CASSETGNPPYEQYF. CDR3 sequence (DNA): TGTGCCAGCAGTGAAACGGGTAACCCCCCCTACGAGCAGTACTTC.